This T cell receptor beta chain emerged from a study of blood T cell repertoires in COVID-19. Germline values: CDR1 SGHAT, CDR2 FQNNGV. J was trimmed by 8 bases and V by 3 bases; bases with no gene match: 6. The CDR3 is 15 residues long. Original processing methods: The assay estimated nucleated cells by amplifying reference gene primers. Method: immunoSEQ multiplex PCR; TCRdb's copy keeps in-frame clones and lacks some. V and J calls and clone size are those listed in that table; D and trimming were worked out from the DNA. The repertoire holds more than 250,000 clones, roughly 86% seen once, with 0.7% in the top ten.

The TCR sequence derives from a human donor in a cohort sampled during active COVID-19. The sequencing input was peripheral blood. J is TRBJ1-4 and V is TRBV11-2, with 10 positions matching TRBD1. The DNA for the CDR3 is TGTGCCAGCAGCTTCCGGACAGGGGGAAGAGAAAAACTGTTTTTT. Residues: CASSFRTGGREKLFF. Full variable domain (remainder filled in from reference TRBV11-2 and TRBJ1-4): EAGVAQSPRYKIIEKRQSVAFWCNPISGHATLYWYQQILGQGPKLLIQFQNNGVVDDSQLPKDRFSAERLKGVDSTLKIQPAKLEDSAVYLCASSFRTGGREKLFFGSGTQLSVL.